The source of this TCR beta chain is a study of persistence of HIV-infected CD4 T cells. Study details: Suppressive ART had lasted a median of about 8 years.

The CDR3 has 13 amino acids. Germline values: CDR1 GTSNPN, CDR2 SVGIG (reference sequence). J lost 0 bases, V lost 3 bases, and 1 base had no gene match. Sequencing used immunoSEQ version 4 in survey mode. Profiled with immunoSEQ multiplex PCR; TCRdb holds only in-frame clones, not every one. The sample holds fewer than 35,000 clones, over 80% seen once. This clone was detected only a few times. Its antigen is undetermined. The stimulus was lysate of CMV-infected fibroblasts, around 11 ug/mL. Sorted nonresponding memory CD4+ T cells were CD40L-negative, CD69-negative, CD45RO-high. Plasma HIV-1 RNA stayed below 50 copies/mL for at least 4 years. CD4+ T cell counts exceeded 400 cells/uL; CMV serology was positive.

This clonotype was sampled from an adult woman with HIV who was CMV-seropositive. Sequencing was performed on CD4+ T cells sorted from PBMCs after 18-hour stimulation, taken from a patient who received antiretroviral therapy. The chain recombines TRBV30 with TRBJ1-1; 7 positions match TRBD1. In DNA form, the CDR3 reads TGTGCCTGGAGAGGACAGGTGAACACTGAAGCTTTCTTT. It encodes CAWRGQVNTEAFF.